A selection of T cell receptor beta chains follows, all from one sample in a study of cytomegalovirus exposure and HLA in healthy donors. Produced via immunoSEQ multiplex PCR; TCRdb's table is partial and in-frame only. The sample holds about 250,000 clones, roughly 70% seen once. Material for sequencing was PBMCs. These receptors all stem from a female donor in good health and CMV-seronegative. Both conserved end residues are part of each CDR3. D genes are given only for firm matches. Some rows have no size entry. The others give once, few or many, or a class for an expanded clone.

abundance: -; d_gene: TRBD2; j_gene: TRBJ2-2; v_gene: TRBV15; CDR3nt: TGTGCCACCCGAGAATTAGCGGGAGGAATGGGCGGGGAGCTGTTTTTT; CDR3aa: CATRELAGGMGGELFF
abundance: -; d_gene: TRBD1; j_gene: TRBJ1-2; v_gene: TRBV7-3; CDR3nt: TGTGCCAGCAGCTCCAGACAGGGGGGTGGCTACACCTTC; CDR3aa: CASSSRQGGGYTF
abundance: -; d_gene: -; j_gene: TRBJ1-5; v_gene: TRBV28; CDR3nt: TGTGCCAGCAGTTCAATTAGGACAGTCTATAGCAATCAGCCCCAGCATTTT; CDR3aa: CASSSIRTVYSNQPQHF
abundance: few; d_gene: -; j_gene: TRBJ1-2; v_gene: TRBV11-2; CDR3nt: TGTGCCAGCAGCAACAGGGACGGGAACTATGGCTACACCTTC; CDR3aa: CASSNRDGNYGYTF
abundance: -; d_gene: TRBD2; j_gene: TRBJ2-1; v_gene: TRBV11-3; CDR3nt: TGTGCCAGCAGCCCACGGGGGGACTGGTCCTACAATGAGCAGTTCTTC; CDR3aa: CASSPRGDWSYNEQFF
abundance: -; d_gene: TRBD2; j_gene: TRBJ2-2; v_gene: TRBV7-2; CDR3nt: TGTGCCAGCAGTCACCCGGGACTAGCGGGAGGTGGTCGGGCCGGGGAGCTGTTTTTT; CDR3aa: CASSHPGLAGGGRAGELFF
abundance: few; d_gene: TRBD2; j_gene: TRBJ2-7; v_gene: TRBV5-1; CDR3nt: TGCGCCAGCAGCCAGGTCGCGGGAGTGGGGTACGAGCAGTACTTC; CDR3aa: CASSQVAGVGYEQYF
abundance: -; d_gene: TRBD1; j_gene: TRBJ1-2; v_gene: TRBV2; CDR3nt: TGTGCCAGCAGTGAAGCGCGGACAGGGCTCAACTATGGCTACACCTTC; CDR3aa: CASSEARTGLNYGYTF
abundance: once; d_gene: -; j_gene: TRBJ2-5; v_gene: TRBV20-1; CDR3nt: TGCAGTGCAGGACAGTTAGGGACCCAGTACTTC; CDR3aa: CSAGQLGTQYF
abundance: once; d_gene: TRBD2; j_gene: TRBJ2-2; v_gene: TRBV5-6; CDR3nt: TGTGCCAGCAGCTTCCGTGATAGCGGGAGGACCGGGGAGCTGTTTTTT; CDR3aa: CASSFRDSGRTGELFF
abundance: -; d_gene: -; j_gene: TRBJ1-5; v_gene: TRBV5-5; CDR3nt: TGTGCCAGCAGCTCACTGAACCAAGCTCTTAATAGCAATCAGCCCCAGCATTTT; CDR3aa: CASSSLNQALNSNQPQHF
abundance: -; d_gene: -; j_gene: TRBJ2-1; v_gene: TRBV14; CDR3nt: TGTGCCAGCAGCCAAGATGTGAGACAGTTCTTC; CDR3aa: CASSQDVRQFF
abundance: -; d_gene: -; j_gene: TRBJ2-7; v_gene: TRBV27; CDR3nt: TGTGCCAGCGGACGCGGGCCCTACGAGCAGTACTTC; CDR3aa: CASGRGPYEQYF
abundance: -; d_gene: TRBD1; j_gene: TRBJ1-1; v_gene: TRBV5-1; CDR3nt: TGCGCCAGCAGCCTGACAGGGAAGAACACTGAAGCTTTCTTT; CDR3aa: CASSLTGKNTEAFF
abundance: -; d_gene: TRBD2; j_gene: TRBJ2-7; v_gene: TRBV7-2; CDR3nt: TGTGCCAGCAGCCTCAGAAGGGGAGGGGAGCAGTACTTC; CDR3aa: CASSLRRGGEQYF
abundance: few; d_gene: -; j_gene: TRBJ1-6; v_gene: TRBV28; CDR3nt: TGTGCCAGCAGTTTATTCGCGAGACCCCTCCACTTT; CDR3aa: CASSLFARPLHF
abundance: -; d_gene: -; j_gene: TRBJ2-3; v_gene: TRBV16; CDR3nt: TGTGCCAGCAGCCAATGGGGCAGGGTGGTAGATACGCAGTATTTT; CDR3aa: CASSQWGRVVDTQYF
abundance: few; d_gene: TRBD1; j_gene: TRBJ1-2; v_gene: TRBV5-4; CDR3nt: TGTGCCAGCAGCTTCGGACAGGAAGCTAACTATGGCTACACCTTC; CDR3aa: CASSFGQEANYGYTF
abundance: -; d_gene: -; j_gene: TRBJ1-1; v_gene: TRBV14; CDR3nt: TGTGCCAGCAGCCAAGAGGGGGGGATTGAAGCTTTCTTT; CDR3aa: CASSQEGGIEAFF
abundance: once; d_gene: TRBD1; j_gene: TRBJ1-3; v_gene: TRBV25-1; CDR3nt: TGTGCCAGCAGCCCACAGGGGTCTGGAAACACCATATATTTT; CDR3aa: CASSPQGSGNTIYF
abundance: -; d_gene: -; j_gene: TRBJ1-6; v_gene: TRBV10-3; CDR3nt: TGTGCCATCAGTGATAGCGACAGGCCCATAGTTTCCCTCCACTTT; CDR3aa: CAISDSDRPIVSLHF
abundance: few; d_gene: -; j_gene: TRBJ1-1; v_gene: TRBV4-1; CDR3nt: TGCGCCAGCAGCCAAGAAAAATGGAGCGGAGCTGAAGCTTTCTTT; CDR3aa: CASSQEKWSGAEAFF
abundance: -; d_gene: -; j_gene: TRBJ1-2; v_gene: TRBV19; CDR3nt: TGTGCCAGTAGTATCCTGGGGCCCGAAGGGTATGGCTACACCTTC; CDR3aa: CASSILGPEGYGYTF
abundance: -; d_gene: TRBD2; j_gene: TRBJ2-3; v_gene: TRBV6-5; CDR3nt: TGTGCCAGCAGTAGGCGGGGGGGTAGCACAGATACGCAGTATTTT; CDR3aa: CASSRRGGSTDTQYF
abundance: -; d_gene: -; j_gene: TRBJ1-2; v_gene: TRBV5-1; CDR3nt: TGCGCCAGCAGCTTGGGGCCTTCGACAGCTAACTATGGCTACACCTTC; CDR3aa: CASSLGPSTANYGYTF
abundance: -; d_gene: TRBD1; j_gene: TRBJ1-4; v_gene: TRBV7-9; CDR3nt: TGTGCCAGCAGCTTAGTCCCGACAGGGCTTAGGGAAAAACTGTTTTTT; CDR3aa: CASSLVPTGLREKLFF
abundance: once; d_gene: -; j_gene: TRBJ1-2; v_gene: TRBV18; CDR3nt: TGTGCCAGCTCCCTCGGTGGACAGACCTATGGCTACACCTTC; CDR3aa: CASSLGGQTYGYTF
abundance: -; d_gene: -; j_gene: TRBJ2-1; v_gene: TRBV19; CDR3nt: TGTGCCAGTAGTATCGGCGGGCTACCTGGGAATGAGCAGTTCTTC; CDR3aa: CASSIGGLPGNEQFF
abundance: -; d_gene: TRBD1; j_gene: TRBJ1-4; v_gene: TRBV15; CDR3nt: TGTGCCACCAGCCGAAATGACAGGGTACCTAATGAAAAACTGTTTTTT; CDR3aa: CATSRNDRVPNEKLFF
abundance: once; d_gene: TRBD1; j_gene: TRBJ2-1; v_gene: TRBV2; CDR3nt: TGTGCCAGCAGATCGGGACAGGGTGGCAATGAGCAGTTCTTC; CDR3aa: CASRSGQGGNEQFF
abundance: -; d_gene: TRBD1; j_gene: TRBJ2-2; v_gene: TRBV4-1; CDR3nt: TGCGCCAGCAGCCAGATACCCGGGACAGGGACCGGGGAGCTGTTTTTT; CDR3aa: CASSQIPGTGTGELFF
abundance: once; d_gene: -; j_gene: TRBJ2-4; v_gene: TRBV2; CDR3nt: TGTGCCAGCAGTTTCGACACGACGGTGAACATTCAGTACTTC; CDR3aa: CASSFDTTVNIQYF
abundance: -; d_gene: -; j_gene: TRBJ2-7; v_gene: TRBV7-2; CDR3nt: TGTGCCAGCAGCTTAGATTCGCCCGCGCTAGATAAGTACTTC; CDR3aa: CASSLDSPALDKYF
abundance: -; d_gene: TRBD2; j_gene: TRBJ2-1; v_gene: TRBV7-9; CDR3nt: TGTTCCAGCAGCTCCTTAACTAGCGGGAGTGTCAATGAGCAGTTCTTC; CDR3aa: CSSSSLTSGSVNEQFF
abundance: -; d_gene: TRBD1; j_gene: TRBJ1-2; v_gene: TRBV28; CDR3nt: TGTGCCAGCAGCCAGGACAGGGAAGGCTACACCTTC; CDR3aa: CASSQDREGYTF
abundance: -; d_gene: -; j_gene: TRBJ2-6; v_gene: TRBV21-1; CDR3nt: TGTGCCAGCAGCCCCCGGAAGCGGGGTTGGAGCTCTGGGGCCAACGTCCTGACTTTC; CDR3aa: CASSPRKRGWSSGANVLTF
abundance: -; d_gene: -; j_gene: TRBJ2-7; v_gene: TRBV9; CDR3nt: TGTGCCAGCAGCCTTACCGGGACACTTTTCTACGAGCAGTACTTC; CDR3aa: CASSLTGTLFYEQYF
abundance: -; d_gene: TRBD2; j_gene: TRBJ2-7; v_gene: TRBV4-1; CDR3nt: TGCGCCAGCAGCCACCGACTAGCGGGAGAACGGGGCGAGCAGTACTTC; CDR3aa: CASSHRLAGERGEQYF
abundance: -; d_gene: -; j_gene: TRBJ1-1; v_gene: TRBV9; CDR3nt: TGTGCCAGCAGCGTATATGGGGCGGCGGAAGCTTTCTTT; CDR3aa: CASSVYGAAEAFF
abundance: -; d_gene: -; j_gene: TRBJ2-3; v_gene: TRBV29-1; CDR3nt: TGCAGCGTCCCCGCGCGAGCGGACCTCACAGATACGCAGTATTTT; CDR3aa: CSVPARADLTDTQYF
abundance: -; d_gene: -; j_gene: TRBJ2-5; v_gene: TRBV15; CDR3nt: TGTGCCACCAGCAGATTGAGGGCGACCTTCGACTGGCAAGGGGAGACCCAGTACTTC; CDR3aa: CATSRLRATFDWQGETQYF
abundance: -; d_gene: TRBD2; j_gene: TRBJ2-7; v_gene: TRBV27; CDR3nt: TGTGCCAGCAGTGCGAGGGGCGGACTAGCGGGAGGGAATTACGAGCAGTACTTC; CDR3aa: CASSARGGLAGGNYEQYF